One and the same sample provided the 5 T cell receptor beta chains below, sequenced in a study of T-cell reconstitution after alpha-beta-depleted transplantation in children. For TCRbeta, the library was prepared with unique molecular identifiers. MiXCR was run by TCRdb on the PCR reads, yielding one entry per CDR3 protein. This sample has about 830,000 distinct CDR3 sequences; roughly 15% occur once, and the top ten carry 5%. The specimen comprised PBMCs, mostly from graft donor cells, sampled 360 days after TCRalphabeta/CD19-depleted stem cell transplant. These receptors all stem from a male patient between 10 and 17 years old who had a stem cell transplant for acute lymphoblastic leukemia, so the T cells may come from the graft donor.

J is TRBJ2-7 and V is TRBV6-1; 10 bases agree with TRBD2. With V trimmed by 5 bases and J by 0 bases, 4 bases remained unmatched. CDR3 length equals 15 residues. Germline CDR1 reads MNHNS; CDR2 reads SASEGT. CDR3 residues: CASSLAGARSYEQYF. The CDR3 DNA follows: TGTGCCAGCAGTCTAGCGGGAGCCCGCTCCTACGAGCAGTACTTC.

This clonotype was counted ten times or more. This chain links TRBV12-3 or TRBV12-4 with TRBJ1-1, with D possibly being TRBD1 (5 bases). Trimming took off 4 bases at V and 4 bases at J, with 13 bases between the two ends. CDR3 length equals 14 residues. CDR3 loop: CASSSHAGSTEAFF. The DNA for the CDR3 is TGTGCCAGCAGTTCCCACGCAGGGAGCACTGAAGCTTTCTTT.

This clonotype has at least ten counts. V is TRBV9 and J is TRBJ1-1, with D maybe TRBD1 (6 bases). Trimming stripped 2 bases from V and 9 bases from J, with 14 bases between. Germline V gene data show CDR1 as SGDLS and CDR2 as YYNGEE. The CDR3 consists of 13 residues. CDR3 bases: TGTGCCAGCAGCGTCCCCCCGGGGGCTAAAGCTTTCTTT. Amino acid sequence: CASSVPPGAKAFF.

The genes are TRBV25-1 and TRBJ2-5; D might be TRBD2 (6 bases). The V gene lost 5 bases and the J gene lost 5 bases, with 15 bases spanning the gap. The germline V gene has CDR1 MGHDK and CDR2 SYGVNS. This CDR3 comprises 14 residues. The CDR3 loop is CASSSPRGGETQYF. The CDR3 DNA reads TGTGCCAGCAGTTCCCCTCGCGGAGGGGAGACCCAGTACTTC.

This clonotype was seen only a few times. The J gene is TRBJ2-3, the V gene TRBV25-1; D might be TRBD2 (6 bases). The CDR3 has 13 amino acids. V lost 5 bases to trimming and J lost 6 bases, with 12 bases between them. From germline, CDR1 is MGHDK and CDR2 SYGVNS. The CDR3 protein is CASSLQEGDTQYF. The CDR3 DNA is TGTGCCAGCAGTCTCCAGGAGGGGGATACGCAGTATTTT.